This TCR beta chain is drawn from a study of blood T cells in healthy people across ages (dated by TCRdb to between 2014 and 2017). General notes on the study: In model experiments, template switching captured roughly one uniquely barcoded TCR beta cDNA molecule for every two T cells. Using the same blood draw, the study looked at two additional independent replicas of 1 million unique cDNA reads for two donors, one aged 18 to 29 and the other aged 80 or older. Donors were grouped into four age groups: young (average roughly 17 years), middle-aged (approximately 41), aged (around 60) and long-lived (over 80). To avoid experimental bias, donors of different ages were randomly spread across the sequencing lanes. To track age-related changes in TCR beta repertoire diversity, the study relied on deep sequencing normalized with unique cDNA molecular identifiers.

From a lookup of the germline V gene (reference sequence), CDR1 and CDR2 are MNHEY and SMNVEV. V loses 8 bases, J loses 6 bases, and the germline ends lie 14 bases apart. Reading from cysteine to phenylalanine, the CDR3 counts 14 amino acids. The DNA shown is the 42-base CDR3, in frame from base 1. In the case of this clonotype: The target of this receptor is not known. No base quality information exists; no much larger clone differs at one position.

The protocol used for the library was 5' RACE. The second PCR ran for about 6 to 12 cycles and used a J-beta primer mix along with a sample-barcoded 5' primer. Each TCR beta cDNA molecule received a unique molecular identifier from a template-switch 5' adaptor carrying 12 random nucleotides. Each sample yielded at least 2.5 million CDR3-containing paired-end reads. First-strand cDNA was synthesized from all RNA with the Mint cDNA synthesis kit, primed by a TRBC-specific oligonucleotide. All cDNA was treated with uracil-DNA glycosylase and then went through a first 18-cycle PCR with the universal primers M1SS and BC2_uni_R. The authors' pipeline ran thus. For normalization, 1 million high-quality reads, each with a distinct molecular identifier, were randomly selected from each sample. Reads with shared molecular identifiers were discarded instead of being binned into consensus sequences. MiTCR, with a Q25 quality threshold and the strictest error-elimination algorithm, was used for CDR3 identification, clonotype clustering and error correction. A nonparametric unseen species model using Euler transformation provided a lower-bound estimate of total TCR beta diversity. In TCRdb, the public reads were trimmed at Q25 with fastp and aligned with MiXCR, with productive beta chains retained. Each CDR3 protein gets just one entry, which takes the most common genes and DNA from the rows behind it. The V and J calls were determined by TCRdb, not by the authors. The sample yields around 1,800,000 distinct CDR3 sequences; more than 35% were counted once. Clones ranked in the top ten supply about 21% of the sample.

The donors were roughly 40 Caucasian individuals from Russia, aged roughly 6 to 100 years, who were systemically healthy. Each donor gave about 11 milliliters of peripheral blood, drawn into EDTA-treated Vacutainer tubes. PBMCs were isolated by Ficoll-Paque density-gradient centrifugation, with at least 6 million obtained per sample. Total RNA was extracted from PBMCs with Trizol reagent, with at least 6 micrograms obtained per sample. Naive CD45RAhigh/CD27high T cell percentages were measured by flow cytometry on a PBMC aliquot from every donor. The paper's findings and limits, for the study overall: Compared with the aged group, the long-lived group had more naive CD4+ T cells, fewer expanded clones and increased TCR diversity, suggesting age selection. Total diversity estimates from one million sequenced T cells were considered lower bounds and underestimates. Conclusive comparison of naive and antigen-experienced compartments was prevented by the profiling of bulk unsorted PBMCs. A strong correlation was found between observed TCR beta diversity and the percentage of naive T cells measured by flow cytometry. Observed TCR beta diversity per million T cells fell roughly linearly with age, and a significant reduction was already apparent by age around 40. The CMV infection status of donors was not known, potentially confounding age-related changes in expanded clonotypes.

The clonotype was recovered from a human donor in good health. The chain uses TRBV27 and TRBJ1-6; perhaps TRBD1 is the D gene, with 6 bases matching. Material for sequencing was blood. The nucleotides are TGTGCCAGCGGACCTATAGGGGGTAATTCACCCCTCCACTTT. This encodes CASGPIGGNSPLHF.